The 2 T cell receptor beta chains below come from one sample, sequenced in a study of identical twins (dated by TCRdb to between 2015 and 2016). Library construction relied on 5' RACE. The instrument was an Illumina HiSeq 2000. TCRdb itself trimmed the public reads at Q25 with fastp, ran MiXCR and retained productive beta chains. Entries that share a CDR3 protein sequence are merged under the most common genes and DNA. This sample holds roughly 290,000 distinct CDR3 sequences; approximately 8% were observed only once. Of the sample, over 2% falls within the top ten clones. These data were also filed under a second study, of yellow fever vaccine responses in identical twins.

The sequenced material came from memory (CD45RO+) T cells sorted from blood. The cell subset or site tag for this specimen amounts to: CD45RO+ enriched T cells. The receptors originated from a woman between 18 and 30 years old in good health.

This clonotype was found many times. The J gene is TRBJ2-1, the V gene TRBV29-1; maybe TRBD2 (6 bases). V lost 7 bases and J lost 0, with 22 bases in between. There are 17 residues in the CDR3. Germline CDR1 and CDR2: SQVTM and ANQGSEA. The CDR3 DNA reads as TGCAGCGCTGGGAACGGGTTTCCCGGGAGCTCCTACAATGAGCAGTTCTTC. This sequence encodes CSAGNGFPGSSYNEQFF.

The chain joins TRBV12-3 or TRBV12-4 to TRBJ2-4; the D gene is possibly TRBD1 (6 bases). CDR3 length equals 14 residues. V shed 4 bases and J shed 11 bases, with 18 bases lying between them. The CDR3 bases are TGTGCCAGCAGTTGGGACACCCGAATAGCCCTTCAGTACTTC. It codes for CASSWDTRIALQYF.